Listed here are 30 T cell receptor beta chains from one sample, sequenced in a study of post-analysis software for immune sequencing data. Sequencing libraries made from TCR beta cDNA carried unique molecular identifiers. TCRdb passed the PCR reads through MiXCR, listing each CDR3 protein once. The profile shows about 620,000 distinct CDR3 sequences, roughly two fifths of them singletons. General study results and limits: Patients showed TRBV5-6, TRBV5-1 and TRBV20-1 among five TRBV segments more frequent than in controls.

These receptors' antigens are unknown. The sample was blood. These receptors were taken from a girl between 10 and 17 years old with multiple sclerosis.

The chain joins TRBV20-1 to TRBJ1-2; no clear D gene. The length of the CDR3 is 14 residues. Looked up from germline, CDR1 is DFQATT and CDR2 is SNEGSKA (reference sequence). V was clipped by 2 bases and J by 4 bases, with 14 bases between them. The CDR3 protein is CSARTKASTYGYTF. Here the CDR3 DNA reads TGCAGTGCTAGAACCAAGGCTTCAACCTATGGCTACACCTTC.

Concerning this clonotype: One end of the junction varies from germline; a read error may be responsible. This sequence joins TRBV7-7 and TRBJ2-1; D gene unclear. This CDR3 comprises 13 residues. Germline V gene data show CDR1 as SSHAT and CDR2 as FNYEAQ (reference sequence). CDR3 region: CASSPRPSYEQFF. CDR3 nucleotides: TGTGCTAGCAGCCCCCGGCCGAGTTATGAGCAGTTCTTC.

V and J are TRBV5-5 and TRBJ2-7; D not resolved. The germline V gene has CDR1 SGHKS and CDR2 YYEKEE (reference sequence). V was clipped by 1 base and J by 5 bases, with 7 bases between them. This CDR3 spans 12 amino acids. CDR3 bases: TGTGCCAGCAGCTTGAACTTGGACGAGCAGTACTTC. Encoded protein: CASSLNLDEQYF.

CDR3 DNA: TGCAGTGCTAGCAATGACCGGGAAGAGGGAGAGACCCAGTACTTC. This sequence encodes CSASNDREEGETQYF. The chain has TRBV20-1 and TRBJ2-5; perhaps TRBD2 as D (5 bases). CDR1 and CDR2 from the germline V gene are DFQATT and SNEGSKA (reference sequence). Trimming took 3 bases from V and 4 from J, leaving 18 bases between them. The CDR3 length is 15 residues.

This clonotype was detected only once. The V call is TRBV12-3 or TRBV12-4, the J call TRBJ2-7, with D perhaps given as TRBD1 or TRBD2 (5 bases each). The CDR3 covers 13 residues. Trimming shortened V by 3 bases and J by 6 bases, and 12 bases separated the two germline ends. CDR3 coding DNA: TGTGCCAGCAGTTTTGGGGACCTCTCCGAGCAGTACTTC. Amino acid sequence: CASSFGDLSEQYF.

This clonotype has a handful of counts. V gene TRBV29-1 combines with J gene TRBJ2-5, with TRBD1 matching 7 bases. The J call may be faulty, since TRBJ2-7 better matches the DNA end. Per germline, CDR1 SQVTM and CDR2 ANQGSEA. The CDR3 has 12 residues. The chain's CDR3 is CSVLVTGHEQYF. Written as DNA, the CDR3 is TGCAGCGTCCTCGTGACAGGGCACGAGCAGTACTTC.

V usage is TRBV20-1 and J usage is TRBJ1-2; 7 nucleotides agree with TRBD1. V shed 0 bases, J shed 8 bases, and the junction held 6 bases outside the gene matches. Germline CDR1 and CDR2: DFQATT and SNEGSKA (reference sequence). The CDR3 length is 13 residues. CDR3 nucleotide sequence: TGCAGTGCTAGAGAAGACAGGGTAGACGGCTACACCTTC. It translates to CSAREDRVDGYTF.

In this sample, this clonotype turned up once. The chain joins TRBV20-1 to TRBJ2-1, with D uncertain. The CDR3 totals 14 residues. V dropped 4 bases and J dropped 0 bases, with 10 bases sitting between them. Germline V gene lookup returns CDR1 DFQATT and CDR2 SNEGSKA (reference sequence). CDR3 in DNA: TGCAGTGCTACGGACGGTAGCTCCTACAATGAGCAGTTCTTC. Translated, it gives CSATDGSSYNEQFF.

CDR3 sequence reads: CATSRDGGAYEQYF. The CDR3 region has the DNA TGTGCCACCAGCAGAGATGGGGGGGCCTACGAGCAGTACTTC. The V gene is TRBV15, the J gene TRBJ2-4; TRBD2 matches 7 bases. The better agreement between TRBJ2-7 and the DNA end casts doubt on the J call. Germline CDR1 and CDR2: LNHNV and YYDKDF (reference sequence). The CDR3 spans 14 residues.

This clonotype was detected only a few times. The J gene is TRBJ2-4, the V gene TRBV7-9; D is uncertain. V dropped 4 bases and J dropped 1 base, with 14 bases sitting between them. CDR1 and CDR2 from the germline V gene are SEHNR and FQNEAQ (reference sequence). The CDR3 consists of 16 residues. CDR3 protein: CASSSRRTVAKNIQYF. The CDR3 DNA sequence: TGTGCCAGCAGCTCCCGACGTACCGTCGCCAAAAACATTCAGTACTTC.

Only a few counts were recorded for this clonotype. The chain carries TRBV3-1 and TRBJ2-1; TRBD1 matches 7 bases. Germline trimming cut 1 base from V and 8 bases from J; bases unmatched to any gene: 5. The CDR3 is 14 amino acids. Germline loops: CDR1 LGHDT, CDR2 YNNKEL (reference sequence). CDR3 amino acids: CASSQGGTADEQFF. CDR3 in DNA: TGTGCCAGCAGCCAAGGAGGGACAGCTGATGAGCAGTTCTTC.

The chain couples TRBV7-2 to TRBJ1-2; perhaps TRBD1 as D (5 bases). The length of the CDR3 is 15 residues. V lost 2 bases and J lost 2, with 12 bases in between. The germline CDR1 and CDR2 sequences are SGHTA and FQGNSA. As DNA, the CDR3 is TGTGCCAGCAGCTTACTTGTAGGGGTCAACTATGGCTACACCTTC. As protein: CASSLLVGVNYGYTF.

The rearrangement uses TRBV5-1 and TRBJ1-2, with a tentative D call TRBD1 (5 bases). Germline-derived CDR1 and CDR2 are SGHRS and YFSETQ. The CDR3 is 15 residues long. The ends were cut back, 4 bases at V and 0 bases at J, with 13 bases in the middle. In DNA form, the CDR3 reads TGCGCCAGCAGCGCGGGACCGCGGGCTAACTATGGCTACACCTTC. Translation gives CASSAGPRANYGYTF.

V and J are TRBV7-9 and TRBJ1-1; TRBD1 aligns across 7 bases. Germline V lookup: CDR1 SEHNR, CDR2 FQNEAQ (reference sequence). V lost 3 bases, J lost 1 base, and 8 bases stayed unmatched. The CDR3 runs 16 residues. The CDR3, as DNA: TGTGCCAGCAGCTTTCGACAGGGAGTGGGGAACACTGAAGCTTTCTTT. Residues: CASSFRQGVGNTEAFF.

The J gene is TRBJ2-3, the V gene TRBV20-1; tentative D call: TRBD1 (6 bases). The germline gives CDR1 DFQATT, CDR2 SNEGSKA (reference sequence). This CDR3 has 14 amino acids. V lost 5 bases and J 2 bases, leaving 14 bases between the germline ends. The CDR3 DNA reads as TGCAGTGCTTCCCACCGGGACAACACAGATACGCAGTATTTT. It encodes CSASHRDNTDTQYF.

This clonotype has just a few counts. The V call is TRBV25-1, the J call TRBJ1-2; D is undetermined. The CDR3 consists of 15 residues. The germline V and J ends were trimmed by 1 base and 4 bases, with 13 bases remaining between them. Germline V gene sequence: CDR1 MGHDK, CDR2 SYGVNS. CDR3 DNA sequence: TGTGCCAGCAGTGAATTTAGGGAGGATTCCTATGGCTACACCTTC. Translated, it gives CASSEFREDSYGYTF.

Concerning this clonotype itself: Likely a read error: the CDR3 ends without its conserved phenylalanine or tryptophan. The chain employs TRBV3-1 and TRBJ2-4, with D hard to call. Trimming cost V 5 bases and J 0 bases, with 11 bases left between them. Germline V lookup: CDR1 LGHDT, CDR2 YNNKEL (reference sequence). There are 15 residues in the CDR3. This CDR3 is CASSDAPGAKNIQYC. CDR3 nucleotides: TGTGCCAGCAGCGATGCCCCGGGAGCCAAAAACATTCAGTACTGC.

In this sample, this clonotype turned up a few times. The chain combines TRBV5-5 with TRBJ1-1; D unresolved. There are 16 residues in the CDR3. Trimming cost V 0 bases and J 4 bases, with 16 bases left between them. Germline V gives CDR1 SGHKS, CDR2 YYEKEE (reference sequence). This chain's CDR3 is CASSLEWLAGLTEAFF. The CDR3 nucleotides are TGTGCCAGCAGCTTGGAGTGGCTGGCAGGTCTCACTGAAGCTTTCTTT.

V usage is TRBV29-1 and J usage is TRBJ1-1; no definite D call. The germline V gene has CDR1 SQVTM and CDR2 ANQGSEA. The CDR3 spans 12 residues. The V and J ends lost 4 bases and 2 bases respectively, with 8 bases between them. The CDR3 sequence: CSVVPLNTEAFF. The CDR3, as DNA: TGCAGCGTTGTTCCTTTAAACACTGAAGCTTTCTTT.

The genes are TRBV29-1 and TRBJ2-5; the D is unclear. V lost 4 bases to trimming and J lost 4 bases, with 19 bases between them. In germline, CDR1 is SQVTM, CDR2 ANQGSEA. This CDR3 spans 15 amino acids. The CDR3 spells CSVGSADVFGETQYF. The CDR3 DNA is TGCAGCGTTGGTTCGGCTGACGTATTCGGAGAGACCCAGTACTTC.

The CDR3 bases are TGTGCCAGCTCCCCCGCTAGCGGGGCAGATACGCAGTATTTT. Translating gives CASSPASGADTQYF. V gene TRBV10-3 combines with J gene TRBJ2-3; 9 bases fit TRBD2. The ends lost 10 bases at V and 4 bases at J; junction bases unmatched: 9. The CDR3 consists of 14 residues. From germline, CDR1 is ENHRY and CDR2 SYGVKD.

This clonotype appeared a few times. J is TRBJ2-5 and V is TRBV12-3 or TRBV12-4; D might be TRBD2 (6 bases). Trimming removed 6 bases from V and 4 bases from J, with 12 bases in between. This CDR3 has 13 amino acids. The CDR3 DNA reads as TGTGCCAGCAGCTCCCCCGGGGGAGAGACCCAGTACTTC. This codes for CASSSPGGETQYF.

The V and J genes are TRBV5-6 and TRBJ2-1; D remains unclear. Trimming took 4 bases from V and 4 from J, leaving 21 bases between them. The CDR3 consists of 17 residues. In germline, CDR1 is SGHDT, CDR2 YYEEEE. CDR3 loop: CASSARRLGIIYNEQFF. CDR3 coding DNA: TGTGCCAGCAGCGCCCGGCGCTTGGGGATCATTTACAATGAGCAGTTCTTC.

This clonotype was seen a few times. This chain connects TRBV2 to TRBJ1-2; perhaps TRBD1 as D (5 bases). The CDR3 sequence is 14 residues long. Trimming cost V 4 bases and J 3 bases, with 12 bases left between them. In germline, CDR1 is SNHLY, CDR2 FYNNEI. Here the CDR3 reads CASSARGRDYGYTF. The CDR3, as DNA: TGTGCCAGCAGTGCACGGGGCAGAGACTATGGCTACACCTTC.

This sequence joins TRBV5-1 and TRBJ2-4; 8 bases line up with TRBD1. The DNA end is a closer match to TRBJ2-5, so the J assignment may be wrong. The CDR3 is 16 amino acids. The germline V gene encodes CDR1 SGHRS and CDR2 YFSETQ. CDR3 loop: CASSLLGTGLAETQYF. The CDR3 DNA sequence: TGCGCCAGCAGCTTGCTCGGGACAGGCCTAGCAGAGACCCAGTACTTC.

The chain recombines TRBV12-3 or TRBV12-4 with TRBJ1-2; 7 nucleotides match TRBD1. This CDR3 is built from 16 residues. The trim removed 4 bases at V and 8 bases at J, leaving 16 bases unmatched. This chain's CDR3 is CASSCGQTGIRGGYTF. The CDR3 DNA reads as TGTGCCAGCAGTTGCGGTCAGACAGGGATCAGAGGCGGCTACACCTTC.

J is TRBJ2-2 and V is TRBV7-7; maybe TRBD2 (6 bases). V was clipped by 3 bases and J by 4 bases, with 9 bases between them. CDR1 and CDR2 from the germline V gene are SSHAT and FNYEAQ (reference sequence). The length of the CDR3 is 14 residues. The DNA of the CDR3 is TGTGCCAGCAGCTTTGCGGGGTCCACCGGGGAGCTGTTTTTT. It yields the protein CASSFAGSTGELFF.

V usage is TRBV7-9 and J usage is TRBJ1-6; D is perhaps TRBD1 (5 bases). The CDR3 spans 14 residues. CDR1 is SEHNR, CDR2 FQNEAQ, per germline (reference sequence). The ends were cut back, 2 bases at V and 7 bases at J, with 9 bases in the middle. CDR3 protein: CASSLRDRNSPLHF. The CDR3 DNA sequence: TGTGCCAGCAGCTTACGAGACAGAAATTCACCCCTCCACTTT. The full variable domain, completed using reference TRBV7-9 and TRBJ1-6, is DTGVSQNPRHKITKRGQNVTFRCDPISEHNRLYWYRQTLGQGPEFLTYFQNEAQLEKSRLLSDRFSAERPKGSFSTLEIQRTEQGDSAMYLCASSLRDRNSPLHFGNGTRLTVT.

The chain employs TRBV7-9 and TRBJ2-7; 8 bases map to TRBD2. CDR3 length: 14 amino acids. The germline V gene encodes CDR1 SEHNR and CDR2 FQNEAQ (reference sequence). The ends lost 6 bases at V and 3 bases at J; junction bases unmatched: 7. CDR3 sequence reads: CASRAGADIYEQYF. CDR3 coding DNA: TGTGCCAGCAGAGCGGGGGCCGATATCTACGAGCAGTACTTC.

CDR3 bases: TGCGCCAGCAGATCCGGGACCGACGCTGAGCAGTTCTTC. This gives the protein CASRSGTDAEQFF. The V call is TRBV5-1, the J call TRBJ2-1; D tentatively fits TRBD1 or TRBD2 (5 bases each). The CDR3 has 13 residues. Trimming shortened V by 5 bases and J by 9 bases, and 15 bases separated the two germline ends. Germline values: CDR1 SGHRS, CDR2 YFSETQ.